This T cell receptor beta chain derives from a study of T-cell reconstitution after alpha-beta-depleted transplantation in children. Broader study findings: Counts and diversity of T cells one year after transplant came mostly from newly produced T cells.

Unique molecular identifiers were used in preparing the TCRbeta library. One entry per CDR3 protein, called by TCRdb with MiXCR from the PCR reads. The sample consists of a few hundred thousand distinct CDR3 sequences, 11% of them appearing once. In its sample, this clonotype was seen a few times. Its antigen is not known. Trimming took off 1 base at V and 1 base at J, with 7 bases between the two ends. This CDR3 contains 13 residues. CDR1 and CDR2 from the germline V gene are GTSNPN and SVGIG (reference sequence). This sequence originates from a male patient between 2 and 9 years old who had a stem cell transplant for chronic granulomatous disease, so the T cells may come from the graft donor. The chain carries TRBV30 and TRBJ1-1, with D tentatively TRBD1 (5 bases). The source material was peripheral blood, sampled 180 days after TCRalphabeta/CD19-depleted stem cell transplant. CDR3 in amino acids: CAWSGQRNTEAFF. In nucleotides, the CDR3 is TGTGCCTGGAGTGGACAGCGGAACACTGAAGCTTTCTTT.